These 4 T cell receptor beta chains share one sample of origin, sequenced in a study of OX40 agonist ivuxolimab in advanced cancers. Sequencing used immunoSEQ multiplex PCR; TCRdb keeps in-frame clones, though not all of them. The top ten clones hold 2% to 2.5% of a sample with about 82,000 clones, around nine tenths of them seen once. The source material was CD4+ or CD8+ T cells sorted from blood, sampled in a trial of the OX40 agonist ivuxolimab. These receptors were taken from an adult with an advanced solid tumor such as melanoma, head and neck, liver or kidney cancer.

CDR3 DNA: TGTGCCAGCAGTTCCCGGACTAGCGGGAGGTTCAATGAGCAGTTCTTC. This gives the protein CASSSRTSGRFNEQFF. The rearrangement uses TRBV28 and TRBJ2-1; 14 bases map to TRBD2. This CDR3 contains 16 residues. CDR1 is MDHEN and CDR2 is SYDVKM in the germline V gene. J lost 6 bases, V lost 4 bases, and 5 bases had no gene match. The whole variable domain, filled in from reference TRBV28 and TRBJ2-1, reads DVKVTQSSRYLVKRTGEKVFLECVQDMDHENMFWYRQDPGLGLRLIYFSYDVKMKEKGDIPEGYSVSREKKERFSLILESASTNQTSMYLCASSSRTSGRFNEQFFGPGTRLTVL.

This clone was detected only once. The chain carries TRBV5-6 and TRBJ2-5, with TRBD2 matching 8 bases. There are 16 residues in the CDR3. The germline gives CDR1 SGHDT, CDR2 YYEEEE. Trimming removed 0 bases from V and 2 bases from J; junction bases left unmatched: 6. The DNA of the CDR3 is TGTGCCAGCAGCTTGGCGGCGGGAGGCCAACAAGAGACCCAGTACTTC. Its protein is CASSLAAGGQQETQYF. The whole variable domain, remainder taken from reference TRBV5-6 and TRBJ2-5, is DAGVTQSPTHLIKTRGQQVTLRCSPKSGHDTVSWYQQALGQGPQFIFQYYEEEERQRGNFPDRFSGHQFPNYSSELNVNALLLGDSALYLCASSLAAGGQQETQYFGPGTRLLVL.

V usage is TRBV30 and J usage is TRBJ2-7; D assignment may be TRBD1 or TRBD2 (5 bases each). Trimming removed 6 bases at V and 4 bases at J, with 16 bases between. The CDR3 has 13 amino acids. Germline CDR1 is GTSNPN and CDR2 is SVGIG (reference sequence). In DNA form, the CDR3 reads TGTGCCTGTTCTACAGGCGGGCGTTACGAGCAGTACTTC. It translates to CACSTGGRYEQYF.

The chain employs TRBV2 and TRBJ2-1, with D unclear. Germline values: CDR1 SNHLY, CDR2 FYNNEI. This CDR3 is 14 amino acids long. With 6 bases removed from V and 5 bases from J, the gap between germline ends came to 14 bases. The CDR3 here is CASSPRVVHNEQFF. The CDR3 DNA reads TGTGCCAGCAGCCCAAGGGTGGTCCACAATGAGCAGTTCTTC. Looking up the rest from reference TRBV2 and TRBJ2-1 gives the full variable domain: EPEVTQTPSHQVTQMGQEVILRCVPISNHLYFYWYRQILGQKVEFLVSFYNNEISEKSEIFDDQFSVERPDGSNFTLKIRSTKLEDSAMYFCASSPRVVHNEQFFGPGTRLTVL.